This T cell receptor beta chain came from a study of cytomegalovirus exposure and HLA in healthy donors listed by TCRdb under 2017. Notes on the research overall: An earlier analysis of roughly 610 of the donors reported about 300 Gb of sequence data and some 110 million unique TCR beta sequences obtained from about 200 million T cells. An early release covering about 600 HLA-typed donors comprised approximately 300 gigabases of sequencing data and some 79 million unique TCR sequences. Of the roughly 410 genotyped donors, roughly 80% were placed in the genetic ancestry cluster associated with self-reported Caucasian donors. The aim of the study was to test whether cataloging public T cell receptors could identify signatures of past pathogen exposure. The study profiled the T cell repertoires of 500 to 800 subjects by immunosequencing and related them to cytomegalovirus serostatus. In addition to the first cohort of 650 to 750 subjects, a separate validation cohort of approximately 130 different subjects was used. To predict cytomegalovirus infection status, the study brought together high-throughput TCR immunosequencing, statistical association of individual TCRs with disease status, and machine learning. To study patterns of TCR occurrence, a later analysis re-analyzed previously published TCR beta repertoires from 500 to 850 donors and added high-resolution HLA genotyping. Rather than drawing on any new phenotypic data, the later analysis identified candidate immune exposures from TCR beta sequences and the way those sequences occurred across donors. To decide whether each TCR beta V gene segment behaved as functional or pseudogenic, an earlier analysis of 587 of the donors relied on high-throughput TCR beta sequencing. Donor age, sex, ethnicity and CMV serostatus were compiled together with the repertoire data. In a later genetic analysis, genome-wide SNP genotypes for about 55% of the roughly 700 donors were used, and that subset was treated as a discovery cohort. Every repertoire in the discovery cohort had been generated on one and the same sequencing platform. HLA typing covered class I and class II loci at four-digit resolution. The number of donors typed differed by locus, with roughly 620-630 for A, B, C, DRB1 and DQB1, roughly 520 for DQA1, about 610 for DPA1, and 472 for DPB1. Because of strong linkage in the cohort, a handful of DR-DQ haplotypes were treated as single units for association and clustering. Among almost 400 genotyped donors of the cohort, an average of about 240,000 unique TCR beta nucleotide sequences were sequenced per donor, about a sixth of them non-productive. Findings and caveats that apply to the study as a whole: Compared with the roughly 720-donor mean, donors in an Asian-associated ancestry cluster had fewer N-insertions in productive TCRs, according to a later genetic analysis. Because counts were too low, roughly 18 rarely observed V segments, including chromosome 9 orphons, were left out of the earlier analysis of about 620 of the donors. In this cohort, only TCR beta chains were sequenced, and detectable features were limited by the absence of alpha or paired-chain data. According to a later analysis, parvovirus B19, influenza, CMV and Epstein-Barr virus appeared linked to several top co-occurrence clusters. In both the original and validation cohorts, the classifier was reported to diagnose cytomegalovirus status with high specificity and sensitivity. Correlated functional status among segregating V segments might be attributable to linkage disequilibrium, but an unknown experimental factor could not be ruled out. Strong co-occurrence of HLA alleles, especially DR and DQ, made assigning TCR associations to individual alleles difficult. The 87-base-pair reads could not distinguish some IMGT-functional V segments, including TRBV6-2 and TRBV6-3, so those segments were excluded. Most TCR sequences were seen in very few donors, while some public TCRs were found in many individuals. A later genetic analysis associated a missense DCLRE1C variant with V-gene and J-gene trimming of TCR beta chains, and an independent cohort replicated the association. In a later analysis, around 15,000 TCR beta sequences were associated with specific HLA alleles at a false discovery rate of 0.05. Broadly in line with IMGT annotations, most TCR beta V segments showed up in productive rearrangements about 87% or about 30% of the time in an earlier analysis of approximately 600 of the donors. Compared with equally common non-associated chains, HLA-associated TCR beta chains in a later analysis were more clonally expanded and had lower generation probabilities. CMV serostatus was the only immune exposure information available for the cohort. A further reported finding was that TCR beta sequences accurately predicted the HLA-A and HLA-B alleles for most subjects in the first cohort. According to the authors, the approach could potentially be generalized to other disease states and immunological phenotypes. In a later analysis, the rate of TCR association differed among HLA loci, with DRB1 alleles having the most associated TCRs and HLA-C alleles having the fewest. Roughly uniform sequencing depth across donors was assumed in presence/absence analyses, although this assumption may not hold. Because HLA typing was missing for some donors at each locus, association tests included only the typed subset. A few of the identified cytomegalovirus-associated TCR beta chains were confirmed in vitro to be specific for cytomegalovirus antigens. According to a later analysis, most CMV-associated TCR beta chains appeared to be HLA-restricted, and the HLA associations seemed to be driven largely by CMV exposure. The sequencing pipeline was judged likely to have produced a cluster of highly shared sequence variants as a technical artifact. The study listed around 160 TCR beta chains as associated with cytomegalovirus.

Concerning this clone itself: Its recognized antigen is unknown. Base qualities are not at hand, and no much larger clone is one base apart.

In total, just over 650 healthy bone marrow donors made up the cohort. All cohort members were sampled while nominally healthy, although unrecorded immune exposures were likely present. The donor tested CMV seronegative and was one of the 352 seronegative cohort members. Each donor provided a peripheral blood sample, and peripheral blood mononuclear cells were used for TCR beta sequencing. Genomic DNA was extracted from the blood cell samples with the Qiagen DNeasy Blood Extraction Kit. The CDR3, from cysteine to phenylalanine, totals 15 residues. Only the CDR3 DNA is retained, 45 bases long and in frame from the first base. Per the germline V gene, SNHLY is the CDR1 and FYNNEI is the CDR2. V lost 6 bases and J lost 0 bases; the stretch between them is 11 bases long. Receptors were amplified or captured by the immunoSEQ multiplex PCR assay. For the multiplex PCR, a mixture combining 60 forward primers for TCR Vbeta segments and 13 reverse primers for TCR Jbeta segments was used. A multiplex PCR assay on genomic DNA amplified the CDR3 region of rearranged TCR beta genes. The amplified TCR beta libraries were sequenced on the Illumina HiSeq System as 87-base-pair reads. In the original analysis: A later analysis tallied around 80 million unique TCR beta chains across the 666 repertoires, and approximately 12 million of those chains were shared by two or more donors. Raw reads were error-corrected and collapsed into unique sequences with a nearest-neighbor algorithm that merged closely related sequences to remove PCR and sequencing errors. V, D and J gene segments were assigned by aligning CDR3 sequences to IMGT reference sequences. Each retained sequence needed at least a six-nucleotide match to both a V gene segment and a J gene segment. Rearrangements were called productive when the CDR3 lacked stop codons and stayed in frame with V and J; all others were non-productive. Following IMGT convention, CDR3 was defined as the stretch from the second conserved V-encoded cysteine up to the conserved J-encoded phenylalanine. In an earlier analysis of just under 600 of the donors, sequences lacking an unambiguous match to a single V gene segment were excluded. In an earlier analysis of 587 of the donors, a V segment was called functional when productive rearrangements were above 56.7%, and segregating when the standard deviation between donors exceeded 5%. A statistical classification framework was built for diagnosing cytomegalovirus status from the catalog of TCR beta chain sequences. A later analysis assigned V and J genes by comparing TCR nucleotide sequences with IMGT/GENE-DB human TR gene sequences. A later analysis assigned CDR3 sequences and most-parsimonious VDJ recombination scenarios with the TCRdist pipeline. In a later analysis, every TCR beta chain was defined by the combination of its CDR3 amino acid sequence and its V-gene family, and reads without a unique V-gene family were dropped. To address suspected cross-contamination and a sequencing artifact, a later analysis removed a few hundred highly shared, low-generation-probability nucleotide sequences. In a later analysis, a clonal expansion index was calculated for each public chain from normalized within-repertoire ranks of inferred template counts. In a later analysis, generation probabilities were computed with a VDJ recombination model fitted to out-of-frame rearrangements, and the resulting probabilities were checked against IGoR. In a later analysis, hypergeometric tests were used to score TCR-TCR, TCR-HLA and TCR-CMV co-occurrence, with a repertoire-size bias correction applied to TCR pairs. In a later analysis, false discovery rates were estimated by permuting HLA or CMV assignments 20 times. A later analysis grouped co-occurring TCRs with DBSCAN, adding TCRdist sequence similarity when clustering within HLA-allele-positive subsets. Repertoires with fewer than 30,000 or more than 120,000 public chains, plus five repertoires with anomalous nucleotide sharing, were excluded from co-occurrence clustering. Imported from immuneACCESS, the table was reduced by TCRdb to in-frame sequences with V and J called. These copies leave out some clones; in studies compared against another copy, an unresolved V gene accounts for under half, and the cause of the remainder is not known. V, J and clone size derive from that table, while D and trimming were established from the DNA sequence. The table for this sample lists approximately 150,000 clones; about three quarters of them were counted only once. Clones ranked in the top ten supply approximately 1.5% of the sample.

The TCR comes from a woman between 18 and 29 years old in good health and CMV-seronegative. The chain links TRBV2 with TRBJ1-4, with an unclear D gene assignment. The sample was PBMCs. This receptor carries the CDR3 CASSPSGSTNEKLFF. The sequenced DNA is TGTGCCAGCAGCCCCAGCGGGTCAACTAATGAAAAACTGTTTTTT.